These 25 T cell receptor beta chains share one sample of origin, sequenced in a study of control samples from healthy donors and cancer patients. Only in-frame clones appear in the TCRdb table, and some are missing; sequencing was by immunoSEQ multiplex PCR. The sample consists of some 150,000 clones, around 94% of them appearing once. Sequenced: PBMCs. All receptors come from a man aged 55-75 years with colorectal cancer.

The chain combines TRBV19 with TRBJ2-7; maybe TRBD1 (6 bases). V was cut by 4 bases and J by 0 bases, with 10 bases left in between. The CDR3 has 14 residues. From germline, CDR1 is LNHDA and CDR2 SQIVND (reference sequence). Here the CDR3 DNA reads TGTGCCAGTAGTAGACAGGATAGCTCCTACGAGCAGTACTTC. Protein: CASSRQDSSYEQYF. Variable domain in full (rest from reference TRBV19 and TRBJ2-7): DGGITQSPKYLFRKEGQNVTLSCEQNLNHDAMYWYRQDPGQGLRLIYYSQIVNDFQKGDIAEGYSVSREKKESFPLTVTSAQKNPTAFYLCASSRQDSSYEQYFGPGTRLTVT.

This sequence joins TRBV6-5 and TRBJ2-3, with D perhaps assigned TRBD1 or TRBD2 (5 bases each). Per the germline V gene, CDR1 is MNHEY and CDR2 is SVGAGI. The CDR3 totals 15 residues. The V and J ends lost 0 bases and 3 bases respectively, with 10 bases between them. The CDR3 DNA is TGTGCCAGCAGTTACTCGGGGGTTGGAACAGATACGCAGTATTTT. Translating it yields CASSYSGVGTDTQYF.

The V call is TRBV25-1, the J call TRBJ2-2; TRBD1 matches 9 bases. The CDR3 runs to 16 residues. The germline gives CDR1 MGHDK, CDR2 SYGVNS. Trimming took 5 bases from V and 0 from J; bases not matched to a gene: 4. CDR3 nucleotides: TGTGCCAGCAGTAAACAGGGGGCGGCGAACACCGGGGAGCTGTTTTTT. Its translation is CASSKQGAANTGELFF.

The V and J genes are TRBV6-1 and TRBJ1-1; the D gene is possibly TRBD1 (5 bases). CDR1 is MNHNS, CDR2 SASEGT, per germline. CDR3 length: 14 residues. Deletions cut 3 bases from V and 5 bases from J, with 13 bases between. DNA for the CDR3: TGTGCCAGCAGTGACCAGGGATATACTACTGAAGCTTTCTTT. Translating it yields CASSDQGYTTEAFF.

This clone was observed a single time. The chain links TRBV7-9 to TRBJ1-2, with D perhaps TRBD1 (6 bases). With 8 bases removed from V and 7 bases from J, the gap between germline ends came to 14 bases. CDR3 length: 12 amino acids. Germline V gives CDR1 SEHNR, CDR2 FQNEAQ (reference sequence). The CDR3 region has the DNA TGTGCCAGCTCGGCCGGGGGGCTTGGCTACACCTTC. Protein sequence: CASSAGGLGYTF.

The chain uses TRBV5-4 and TRBJ1-4; the D is unclear. The germline CDR1 and CDR2 sequences are SGHNT and YYREEE (reference sequence). V lost 4 bases, J lost 8 bases, and 9 bases lay in between. The CDR3 totals 12 residues. The CDR3 loop reads CASSEQQEKLFF. CDR3 nucleotide sequence: TGTGCCAGCAGCGAGCAGCAGGAAAAACTGTTTTTT.

The rearrangement uses TRBV5-1 and TRBJ2-7, with TRBD2 matching 16 bases. The CDR3 has 16 residues. The V and J ends lost 4 bases and 0 bases, in that order; junction bases with no gene match: 1. CDR1 is SGHRS, CDR2 YFSETQ, per germline. For the CDR3, the DNA is TGCGCCAGCAGCGGGACTAGCGGGGGGGGCTCCTACGAGCAGTACTTC. This sequence encodes CASSGTSGGGSYEQYF.

The chain has TRBV5-8 and TRBJ1-2, with a possible D match to TRBD1 (5 bases). Deletions cut 4 bases from V and 4 bases from J, with 17 bases between. The CDR3 runs to 15 residues. Germline V lookup: CDR1 SGHTS, CDR2 YDEGEE. CDR3 in DNA: TGTGCCAGCAGCCCCTGGGCGGGGCGGGCCTATGGCTACACCTTC. As protein: CASSPWAGRAYGYTF.

The chain is built from TRBV4-3 and TRBJ2-1, with D possibly being TRBD2 (5 bases). CDR3 length: 19 amino acids. V gave up 0 bases and J gave up 0 bases, with 18 bases separating them. The germline V gene has CDR1 LGHNA and CDR2 YSLEER. CDR3 loop: CASSQDLGGSLSSYNEQFF. The CDR3 DNA reads TGCGCCAGCAGCCAAGATCTCGGCGGGTCCCTAAGCTCCTACAATGAGCAGTTCTTC.

The gene calls are TRBV4-3 and TRBJ1-2, with D possibly being TRBD1 (5 bases). Germline assignment: CDR1 LGHNA and CDR2 YSLEER. V was cut by 1 base and J by 4 bases, with 19 bases left in between. The CDR3 is 17 amino acids. Written as DNA, the CDR3 is TGCGCCAGCAGCCAAGGTACGATTTCGACAGTTAGCTATGGCTACACCTTC. Its protein product is CASSQGTISTVSYGYTF.

The chain carries TRBV6-5 and TRBJ2-6; TRBD1 is a possible D gene (5 bases). The CDR3 runs to 14 residues. The ends were cut back, 8 bases at V and 2 bases at J, with 10 bases in the middle. Germline CDR1 and CDR2: MNHEY and SVGAGI. CDR3 in amino acids: CASSLRAGANVLTF. For the CDR3, the DNA is TGTGCCAGCTCCCTCAGGGCTGGGGCCAACGTCCTGACTTTC.

V is TRBV5-4 and J is TRBJ2-1, with no clear D. Trimming left V 0 bases short and J 5 bases short, with 6 bases between. Germline V CDR1 and CDR2: SGHNT, YYREEE (reference sequence). The length of the CDR3 is 13 residues. The CDR3 reads CASSLVGDNEQFF. The CDR3 DNA sequence: TGTGCCAGCAGCTTGGTTGGAGACAATGAGCAGTTCTTC. The full variable domain, rest sourced from reference TRBV5-4 and TRBJ2-1, is ETGVTQSPTHLIKTRGQQVTLRCSSQSGHNTVSWYQQALGQGPQFIFQYYREEENGRGNFPPRFSGLQFPNYSSELNVNALELDDSALYLCASSLVGDNEQFFGPGTRLTVL.

The chain carries TRBV6-5 and TRBJ1-2; the D is unclear. V dropped 2 bases and J dropped 10 bases, with 20 bases sitting between them. This CDR3 spans 15 amino acids. Germline loops: CDR1 MNHEY, CDR2 SVGAGI. The CDR3 DNA reads TGTGCCAGCAGTTACGGGAACGGACCGCTTAAGGACTACACCTTC. This translates into CASSYGNGPLKDYTF.

The J gene is TRBJ1-5, the V gene TRBV4-1; D uncertain. In germline, CDR1 is MGHRA, CDR2 YSYEKL. V was trimmed by 4 bases and J by 2 bases, leaving 9 bases between them. The CDR3 sequence is 14 residues long. The CDR3 region has the DNA TGCGCCAGCAGCCCTCGGGAGGGCAATCAGCCCCAGCATTTT. It encodes CASSPREGNQPQHF.

J is TRBJ1-1 and V is TRBV7-8; D is possibly TRBD1 (6 bases). The CDR3 has 14 residues. Germline loops: CDR1 SGHVS, CDR2 FQNEAQ. V gave up 0 bases and J gave up 1 base, with 6 bases separating them. As DNA, the CDR3 is TGTGCCAGCAGCTTAGCAGGGGGGAACACTGAAGCTTTCTTT. This gives the protein CASSLAGGNTEAFF.

This chain connects TRBV3-1 (or the pseudogene TRBV3-2) to TRBJ2-5; 11 bases are shared with TRBD2. The germline V gene encodes CDR1 LGHDT and CDR2 YNNKEL (reference sequence). V lost 4 bases and J lost 5; bases outside the gene matches: 21. This CDR3 is 20 amino acids long. In DNA form, the CDR3 reads TGTGCCAGCAGCCCCTCGGCCGGCCTAGCGGGGGGCTATGGTTGGGAGACCCAGTACTTC. Amino acids: CASSPSAGLAGGYGWETQYF.

The V gene is TRBV7-9, the J gene TRBJ2-3; the D gene is possibly TRBD1 (5 bases). This CDR3 is 14 amino acids long. The germline V gene encodes CDR1 SEHNR and CDR2 FQNEAQ (reference sequence). Trimming took 5 bases from V and 4 from J, leaving 13 bases between them. DNA of the CDR3: TGTGCCAGCAGCCAATCAACAGGATCAGATACGCAGTATTTT. Translated: CASSQSTGSDTQYF.

The genes are TRBV27 and TRBJ2-3; D is perhaps TRBD2 (5 bases). From germline, CDR1 is MNHEY and CDR2 SMNVEV (reference sequence). This CDR3 has 15 amino acids. Trimming stripped 2 bases from V and 0 bases from J, with 9 bases between. DNA of the CDR3: TGTGCCAGCAGTTTAGAGCGGATGAGCACAGATACGCAGTATTTT. This codes for CASSLERMSTDTQYF.

A single count supports this clone. The rearrangement links TRBV19 to TRBJ1-2; perhaps TRBD1 as D (6 bases). Germline-derived CDR1 and CDR2 are LNHDA and SQIVND (reference sequence). CDR3 length: 15 amino acids. V shed 3 bases and J shed 5 bases, with 16 bases lying between them. Here the CDR3 reads CASSILRTGKYGYTF. The CDR3 DNA reads as TGTGCCAGTAGTATCCTCCGTACAGGGAAGTATGGCTACACCTTC. Using reference TRBV19 and TRBJ1-2 for the parts outside the CDR3, the full variable domain is DGGITQSPKYLFRKEGQNVTLSCEQNLNHDAMYWYRQDPGQGLRLIYYSQIVNDFQKGDIAEGYSVSREKKESFPLTVTSAQKNPTAFYLCASSILRTGKYGYTFGSGTRLTVV.

The rearrangement links TRBV5-5 to TRBJ1-2; D is unclear. The V end lost 1 base, the J end lost 2 bases, and 9 bases lay between the germline ends. Germline loops: CDR1 SGHKS, CDR2 YYEKEE (reference sequence). The CDR3 sequence is 14 residues long. CDR3 loop: CASSLMAANYGYTF. The CDR3, as DNA: TGTGCCAGCAGCTTGATGGCCGCGAACTATGGCTACACCTTC.

The chain combines TRBV10-3 with TRBJ2-1; D possibly corresponds to TRBD1 (6 bases). V was cut by 10 bases and J by 5 bases, with 12 bases left in between. The CDR3 loop spans 12 amino acids. Germline V gene lookup returns CDR1 ENHRY and CDR2 SYGVKD. Written as DNA, the CDR3 is TGTGCCACGACGGACAGCAACAATGAGCAGTTCTTC. It codes for CATTDSNNEQFF.

This clone was counted once. The chain is built from TRBV4-1 and TRBJ2-2; D is unclear. The CDR3 totals 16 residues. Germline CDR1 reads MGHRA; CDR2 reads YSYEKL. Trimming pared 0 bases from V and 1 base from J, leaving 9 bases between. DNA for the CDR3: TGCGCCAGCAGCCAAGAGGTAGAAAGGAACACCGGGGAGCTGTTTTTT. Its protein product is CASSQEVERNTGELFF.

The rearrangement uses TRBV9 and TRBJ2-3; D is unresolved. In germline, CDR1 is SGDLS, CDR2 YYNGEE. Trimming shortened V by 0 bases and J by 2 bases, and 10 bases separated the two germline ends. The CDR3 sequence is 15 residues long. In DNA form, the CDR3 reads TGTGCCAGCAGCGTAGGGCAGAGACTCACAGATACGCAGTATTTT. It yields the protein CASSVGQRLTDTQYF.

The gene calls are TRBV7-2 and TRBJ1-3, with D unclear. Germline V gene lookup returns CDR1 SGHTA and CDR2 FQGNSA. The V and J ends lost 0 bases and 0 bases respectively, with 9 bases between them. The CDR3 contains 16 residues. Written as DNA, the CDR3 is TGTGCCAGCAGCTTAGCTGCCCTCCTCTCTGGAAACACCATATATTTT. Protein: CASSLAALLSGNTIYF.

The rearrangement links TRBV19 to TRBJ2-4, with 12 bases that match TRBD2. The length of the CDR3 is 20 residues. J was trimmed by 0 bases and V by 7 bases; bases with no gene match: 16. Germline values: CDR1 LNHDA, CDR2 SQIVND (reference sequence). The CDR3 sequence is CASTRYSTSGGSLAKNIQYF. The DNA of the CDR3 is TGTGCCAGTACCCGCTACTCGACTAGCGGGGGAAGCCTAGCCAAAAACATTCAGTACTTC.